The 21 T cell receptor beta chains below were found in one sample sequenced in a study of graft-versus-host responses after intestinal transplantation. Libraries were prepared by immunoSEQ multiplex PCR; TCRdb keeps only in-frame clonotypes and omits some of them. Of some 87,000 clones in the sample, roughly 90% were seen once. Antigens for these TCRs are unknown. This sample comprised unstimulated CD4+ T cells sorted from spleen or lymph node cells, obtained before intestinal transplant. Receptor source: a human donor who received an intestinal transplant.

The rearrangement uses TRBV28 and TRBJ2-7, with a weak D call TRBD1 (5 bases). CDR1 is MDHEN, CDR2 SYDVKM, per germline. V shed 4 bases and J shed 6 bases, with 19 bases lying between them. The CDR3 is 15 residues long. CDR3: CASSSPGLKGFEQYF. The CDR3 bases are TGTGCCAGCAGTTCCCCGGGTCTAAAGGGGTTCGAGCAGTACTTC.

This clone was found once. The chain links TRBV7-2 to TRBJ1-5, with D tentatively TRBD1 (5 bases). From germline, CDR1 is SGHTA and CDR2 FQGNSA. CDR3 length: 13 residues. V lost 1 base and J 4 bases, leaving 5 bases between the germline ends. CDR3 sequence: CASSLDRNQPQHF. CDR3 in DNA: TGTGCCAGCAGCTTAGACAGGAATCAGCCCCAGCATTTT.

The chain is built from TRBV19 and TRBJ2-3; no firm D call. V lost 1 base and J 4 bases, leaving 0 bases between the germline ends. From germline, CDR1 is LNHDA and CDR2 SQIVND (reference sequence). This CDR3 region has 11 residues. CDR3 sequence reads: CASSIADTQYF. In DNA, the CDR3 is TGTGCCAGTAGTATAGCAGATACGCAGTATTTT.

V usage is TRBV19 and J usage is TRBJ1-6; 8 bases fit TRBD1. V lost 7 bases, J lost 10 bases, and 12 bases stayed unmatched. This CDR3 has 15 amino acids. Germline V CDR1 and CDR2: LNHDA, SQIVND (reference sequence). CDR3 in DNA: TGTGCCAGTAAGGAGGCTGGACAGGGTTGGTCACCCCTCCACTTT. This sequence encodes CASKEAGQGWSPLHF.

V gene TRBV28 combines with J gene TRBJ2-7; 7 bases align to TRBD2. Unmatched junction bases numbered 9, after V lost 6 bases and J lost 4 bases. Germline V CDR1 and CDR2: MDHEN, SYDVKM. The CDR3 is 14 amino acids. This CDR3 is CASSSGTIHYEQYF. In DNA, the CDR3 is TGTGCCAGCAGCTCCGGGACTATCCATTACGAGCAGTACTTC.

V and J are TRBV5-1 and TRBJ1-2, with 7 nucleotides matching TRBD1. V shed 0 bases and J 5 bases; nucleotides not matched to a gene: 1. The CDR3 contains 13 residues. Germline V lookup: CDR1 SGHRS, CDR2 YFSETQ. The CDR3 is CASSLDRGYGYTF. The CDR3 bases are TGCGCCAGCAGCTTGGACAGGGGATATGGCTACACCTTC.

The V call is TRBV5-4, the J call TRBJ2-7, with TRBD1 as a possible D gene (5 bases). The germline gives CDR1 SGHNT, CDR2 YYREEE (reference sequence). V was cut by 5 bases and J by 5 bases, with 23 bases left in between. There are 16 residues in the CDR3. In nucleotides, the CDR3 is TGTGCCAGCAGTCTGAAGGGGCCGACGCTCGAGGACGAGCAGTACTTC. It translates to CASSLKGPTLEDEQYF. Full variable domain (remainder filled in from reference TRBV5-4 and TRBJ2-7): ETGVTQSPTHLIKTRGQQVTLRCSSQSGHNTVSWYQQALGQGPQFIFQYYREEENGRGNFPPRFSGLQFPNYSSELNVNALELDDSALYLCASSLKGPTLEDEQYFGPGTRLTVT.

This clone was seen just once. The chain is built from TRBV4-2 and TRBJ1-1; 10 bases agree with TRBD1. The J segment lost 4 bases and the V segment lost 4 bases, leaving 9 bases of the junction unmatched. The CDR3 runs to 16 residues. Per germline, CDR1 LGHNA and CDR2 YNFKEQ. CDR3 amino acids: CASSPGDRGAGTEAFF. CDR3 sequence (DNA): TGTGCCAGCAGCCCAGGGGACAGGGGTGCGGGCACTGAAGCTTTCTTT.

The V call is TRBV5-1, the J call TRBJ2-7; 9 bases map to TRBD1. This CDR3 comprises 14 residues. CDR1 SGHRS and CDR2 YFSETQ come from the germline V gene. Trimming removed 2 bases from V and 5 bases from J; junction bases left unmatched: 5. The CDR3 protein is CASSFRTGAHEQYF. CDR3 sequence (DNA): TGCGCCAGCAGCTTCCGGACAGGGGCCCACGAGCAGTACTTC.

DNA for the CDR3: TGCGCCAGCAGCTTGTACGGGACGGTCGGCGAGCAGTACTTC. Amino acids: CASSLYGTVGEQYF. V is TRBV5-1 and J is TRBJ2-7; D possibly matches TRBD1 or TRBD2 (5 bases each). Germline CDR1 reads SGHRS; CDR2 reads YFSETQ. The CDR3 sequence is 14 residues long. Trimming removed 1 base at V and 6 bases at J, with 14 bases between.

CDR3 in DNA: TGTGCCAGCAGCTTAGCGCTATCGGCGGATGAGCAGTTCTTC. Translation: CASSLALSADEQFF. This chain connects TRBV7-9 to TRBJ2-1; no reliable D call. V was shortened by 0 bases and J by 8 bases, with 11 bases between the two germline ends. The CDR3 runs 14 residues. Germline CDR1 and CDR2: SEHNR and FQNEAQ (reference sequence). The variable domain in full, completed from reference TRBV7-9 and TRBJ2-1, reads DTGVSQNPRHKITKRGQNVTFRCDPISEHNRLYWYRQTLGQGPEFLTYFQNEAQLEKSRLLSDRFSAERPKGSFSTLEIQRTEQGDSAMYLCASSLALSADEQFFGPGTRLTVL.

The chain carries TRBV11-3 and TRBJ2-3; the match to TRBD1 covers 9 bases. The CDR3 covers 15 residues. With 2 bases clipped from V and 4 bases from J, the junction kept 4 bases outside the gene matches. Per the germline V gene, CDR1 is SGHNT and CDR2 is YENEEA. The CDR3 DNA is TGTGCCAGCAGCTTATCAGGGACAGGGTCAGATACGCAGTATTTT. Protein sequence: CASSLSGTGSDTQYF.

In DNA, the CDR3 is TGTGCCAGCAGCTTAGACCCCTACTACGAGCAGTACTTC. The encoded protein is CASSLDPYYEQYF. The chain combines TRBV7-2 with TRBJ2-5; D gene uncertain. The J call could be wrong; TRBJ2-7 is a better fit for the DNA end. The CDR3 consists of 13 residues. Germline V gene sequence: CDR1 SGHTA, CDR2 FQGNSA.

V and J are TRBV5-1 and TRBJ2-2; 13 positions agree with TRBD2. Germline V gene lookup returns CDR1 SGHRS and CDR2 YFSETQ. V lost 4 bases and J lost 2; bases outside the gene matches: 5. The CDR3 length is 17 residues. Here the CDR3 reads CASSPRTSGGNTGELFF. The CDR3, as DNA: TGCGCCAGCAGCCCACGGACTAGCGGGGGTAACACCGGGGAGCTGTTTTTT.

This clone was detected only once. The rearrangement links TRBV10-3 to TRBJ2-7, with 8 bases fitting TRBD2. The CDR3 has 15 residues. Per germline, CDR1 ENHRY and CDR2 SYGVKD. The junction had 16 bases not matched to a gene; V was cut back by 11 bases and J by 4 bases. As DNA, the CDR3 is TGTGCCGTCGCGAGACTAGCGAGAAAAGATTACGAGCAGTACTTC. This codes for CAVARLARKDYEQYF.

V is TRBV6-5 and J is TRBJ1-1; 7 bases match TRBD1. Trimming removed 6 bases from V and 5 bases from J; junction bases left unmatched: 9. The CDR3 is 14 residues long. The germline V gene has CDR1 MNHEY and CDR2 SVGAGI. Here the CDR3 reads CASRSTGVITEAFF. In DNA, the CDR3 is TGTGCCAGCAGATCCACAGGGGTGATTACTGAAGCTTTCTTT.

The chain's CDR3 is CASGSDRDRVLETQYF. CDR3 sequence (DNA): TGTGCCAGCGGCTCTGACCGGGACAGGGTGTTGGAGACCCAGTACTTC. V and J are TRBV7-8 and TRBJ2-5, with 9 bases that match TRBD1. Germline CDR1 is SGHVS and CDR2 is FQNEAQ. V was clipped by 8 bases and J by 5 bases; unmatched bases: 15. This CDR3 is 16 amino acids long.

The genes are TRBV28 and TRBJ2-3; D may match TRBD1 or TRBD2 (5 bases each). V lost 8 bases to trimming and J lost 6 bases, with 12 bases between them. This CDR3 region has 12 residues. Germline assignment: CDR1 MDHEN and CDR2 SYDVKM. The CDR3 nucleotides are TGTGCCAGCTCCGGGACCCAGGATACGCAGTATTTT. Its translation: CASSGTQDTQYF.

V and J are TRBV25-1 and TRBJ1-2; D might be TRBD1 (6 bases). Germline CDR1 is MGHDK and CDR2 is SYGVNS. With 11 bases removed from V and 4 bases from J, the gap between germline ends came to 14 bases. This CDR3 has 12 residues. CDR3 sequence: CASLGGPYGYTF. In DNA, the CDR3 is TGTGCCTCTCTGGGGGGGCCCTATGGCTACACCTTC.

The chain joins TRBV2 to TRBJ2-3; D is ambiguous. The CDR3 spans 18 residues. The V end lost 6 bases, the J end lost 0 bases, and 22 bases lay between the germline ends. CDR1 and CDR2 from the germline V gene are SNHLY and FYNNEI. CDR3 region: CASSQSATGGYSTDTQYF. The CDR3, as DNA: TGTGCCAGCAGCCAAAGCGCGACTGGCGGCTATAGCACAGATACGCAGTATTTT.

This chain joins TRBV29-1 and TRBJ2-7; 7 bases are shared with TRBD1. The V gene's germline CDR1 is SQVTM and CDR2 ANQGSEA. This CDR3 is 16 amino acids long. With 4 bases clipped from V and 4 bases from J, the junction kept 16 bases outside the gene matches. CDR3 DNA: TGCAGCGTTGCCCCCCGACAGGGCCCCCTTAGATACGAGCAGTACTTC. Its translation is CSVAPRQGPLRYEQYF.